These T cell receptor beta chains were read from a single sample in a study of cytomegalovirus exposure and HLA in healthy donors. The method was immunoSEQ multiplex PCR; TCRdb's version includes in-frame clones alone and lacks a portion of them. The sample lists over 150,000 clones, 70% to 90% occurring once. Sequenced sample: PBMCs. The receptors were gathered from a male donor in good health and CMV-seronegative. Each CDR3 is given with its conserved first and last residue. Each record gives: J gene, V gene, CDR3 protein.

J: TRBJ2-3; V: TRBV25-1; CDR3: CASSDLAGGTDTQYF
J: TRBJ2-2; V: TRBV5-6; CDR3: CASSLDRGAGELFF
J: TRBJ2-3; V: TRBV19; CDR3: CASRAGDTNTDTQYF
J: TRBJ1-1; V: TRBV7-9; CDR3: CASSLNRGRGTEAFF
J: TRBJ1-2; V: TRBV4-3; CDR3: CASSQAQGGYTF
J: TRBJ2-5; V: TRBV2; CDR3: CASSVGGGQETQYF
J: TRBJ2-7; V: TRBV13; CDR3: CASSSRLAGGYEQYF
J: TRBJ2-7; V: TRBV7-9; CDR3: CASSLAVTGGAEQYF
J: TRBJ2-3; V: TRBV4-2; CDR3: CASSQDPPSGGRGDTQYF
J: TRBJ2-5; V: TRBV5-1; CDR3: CASSRQGGDQETQYF
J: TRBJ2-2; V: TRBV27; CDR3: CASRIVQGTGELFF
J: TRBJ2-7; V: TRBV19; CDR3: CASSLLTSGGASYEQYF
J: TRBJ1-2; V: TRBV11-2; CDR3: CASSIGQPNYGYTF
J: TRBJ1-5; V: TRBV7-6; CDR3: CASSLAPGRNQPQHF
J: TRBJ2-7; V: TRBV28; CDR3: CASSLYRAYEQYF
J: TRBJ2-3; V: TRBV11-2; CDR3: CASSALPRDSRTDTQYF
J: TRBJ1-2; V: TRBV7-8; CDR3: CASSYLGQSYGYPF
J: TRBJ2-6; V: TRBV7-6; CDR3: CASSRGFGANVLTF
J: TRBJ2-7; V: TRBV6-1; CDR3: CASSDWQGYEQYF
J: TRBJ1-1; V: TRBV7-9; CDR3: CASSHRVQGNTEAFF
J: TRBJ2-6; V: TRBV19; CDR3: CASSLRTGSGANVLTF
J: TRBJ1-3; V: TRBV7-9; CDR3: CSSSTSGNTIYF
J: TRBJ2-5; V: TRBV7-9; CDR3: CASSLGRPEAQYF
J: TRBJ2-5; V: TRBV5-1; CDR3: CASSLQLAGEETQYF
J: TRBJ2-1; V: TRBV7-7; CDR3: CASSPIREGNEQFF
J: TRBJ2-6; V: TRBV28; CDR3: CASRHPSGANVLTF
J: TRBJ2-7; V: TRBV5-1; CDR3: CASNGDRANEQYF
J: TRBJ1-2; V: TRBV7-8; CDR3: CASSLAVGAGGYTF
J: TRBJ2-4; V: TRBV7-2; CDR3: CASSLAGQGENIQYF
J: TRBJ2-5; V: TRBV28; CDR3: CASSIHTGTSGRETQYF
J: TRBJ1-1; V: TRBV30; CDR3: CAWSPPWAGGNTEAFF
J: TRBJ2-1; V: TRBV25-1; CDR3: CASSTSRGQSYNEQFF
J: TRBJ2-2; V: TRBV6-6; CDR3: CASRRLAGHTGELFF
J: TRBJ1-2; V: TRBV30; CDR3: CAWSRDRPYGYTF
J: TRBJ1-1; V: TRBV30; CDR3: CAWSQGNTEAFF
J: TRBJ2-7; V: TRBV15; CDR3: CATSRGRNYEQYF
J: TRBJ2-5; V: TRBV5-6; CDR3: CASRTVAVVGTQYF
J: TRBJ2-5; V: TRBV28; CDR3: CASSLRQGQGRETQYF
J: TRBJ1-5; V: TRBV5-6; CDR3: CASSLGGQGSLPQHF
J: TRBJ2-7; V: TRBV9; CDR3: CASSVGAKQSSYEQYF
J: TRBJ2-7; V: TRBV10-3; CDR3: CAITSEAGDLSYEQYF
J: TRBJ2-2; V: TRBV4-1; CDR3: CASSQSGTGNTGELFF
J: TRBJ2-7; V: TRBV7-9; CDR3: CASSSGVNEQYF
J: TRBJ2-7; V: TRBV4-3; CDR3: CASSQEGGNGGSSYEQYF
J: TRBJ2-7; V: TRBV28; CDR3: CASSYTTGSYEQYF